The 16 T cell receptor beta chains presented below share a single source sample, sequenced in a study of T cells after yellow fever vaccination. A single record per CDR3 protein comes from TCRdb applying MiXCR to the 5' RACE reads. Of about 310,000 distinct CDR3 sequences listed, around 3.6% are singletons. The specimen comprised PBMCs, sampled on the day of the yellow fever booster vaccination. These receptors were obtained from a man in his late teens or twenties who received the YFV17D yellow fever vaccine.

This clonotype was detected ten times or more. The J gene is TRBJ2-3, the V gene TRBV7-2, with 10 bases matching TRBD2. Germline values: CDR1 SGHTA, CDR2 FQGNSA. The junction had 10 bases not matched to a gene; V was cut back by 6 bases and J by 4 bases. CDR3 size: 16 residues. CDR3 DNA sequence: TGTGCCAGCAGAACTCAAGCTAGCGGGGGTGCAGATACGCAGTATTTT. Its translation: CASRTQASGGADTQYF.

This clonotype was counted only a few times. Here the CDR3 reads CASSPPGTRSVYTQYF. The CDR3 nucleotides are TGTGCCAGCAGCCCACCAGGGACTAGGAGTGTATATACGCAGTATTTT. V and J are TRBV7-2 and TRBJ2-3; 8 nucleotides match TRBD2. There are 16 residues in the CDR3. The V gene end was trimmed by 5 bases and the J gene end by 7 bases; junction bases not matched to a gene: 14. Looked up from germline, CDR1 is SGHTA and CDR2 is FQGNSA.

The rearrangement uses TRBV7-2 and TRBJ2-2; D gene uncertain. From germline, CDR1 is SGHTA and CDR2 FQGNSA. This CDR3 is 16 amino acids long. V gave up 3 bases and J gave up 2 bases, with 13 bases separating them. The CDR3 protein is CASSFSVGSNTGELFF. The CDR3 DNA sequence: TGTGCCAGCAGCTTTTCAGTAGGCAGCAACACCGGGGAGCTGTTTTTT.

This clonotype was seen many times. The chain carries TRBV4-1 and TRBJ1-5; no clear D. The germline CDR1 and CDR2 sequences are MGHRA and YSYEKL. V was cut by 3 bases and J by 1 base, with 7 bases left in between. CDR3 size: 14 residues. CDR3 sequence: CASSHGSSNQPQHF. The CDR3 DNA follows: TGCGCCAGCAGCCACGGCAGCAGCAATCAGCCCCAGCATTTT.

Many counts were recorded for this clonotype. This chain links TRBV28 with TRBJ1-1; D is possibly TRBD1 (6 bases). Germline V gene sequence: CDR1 MDHEN, CDR2 SYDVKM. V dropped 5 bases and J dropped 6 bases, with 22 bases sitting between them. The CDR3 is 16 residues long. The CDR3 is CASSPPRQDIYPEAFF. The CDR3 DNA follows: TGTGCCAGCAGTCCGCCCCGACAGGACATCTACCCTGAAGCTTTCTTT.

The chain has TRBV6-2 or TRBV6-3 and TRBJ1-1, with D uncertain. The CDR3 is 15 residues long. Germline CDR1 is MNHEY and CDR2 is SVGEGT. V was shortened by 2 bases and J by 4 bases, with 14 bases between the two germline ends. CDR3 protein: CASSYPRSGSTEAFF. CDR3 in DNA: TGTGCCAGCAGTTACCCTCGGTCGGGGAGCACTGAAGCTTTCTTT.

The rearrangement joins TRBV4-3 to TRBJ2-3; 10 nucleotides align to TRBD2. V was clipped by 0 bases and J by 2 bases; unmatched bases: 11. CDR1 and CDR2 (germline): LGHNA, YSLEER. The CDR3 runs 19 residues. CDR3 DNA: TGCGCCAGCAGCCAAGATCTCTCTAGCGGGGGCCATTACACAGATACGCAGTATTTT. Encoded protein: CASSQDLSSGGHYTDTQYF.

This clonotype was observed at least ten times. This chain links TRBV6-5 with TRBJ2-7; D unresolved. The V end lost 2 bases, the J end lost 1 base, and 12 bases lay between the germline ends. The CDR3 consists of 15 residues. Germline loops: CDR1 MNHEY, CDR2 SVGAGI. The CDR3 sequence is CASSYTFRQSYEQYF. CDR3 coding DNA: TGTGCCAGCAGTTACACGTTCCGGCAGTCCTACGAGCAGTACTTC.

Many counts were recorded for this clonotype. The chain recombines TRBV7-2 with TRBJ2-7, with D unclear. This CDR3 is 14 amino acids long. Germline V gene sequence: CDR1 SGHTA, CDR2 FQGNSA. With 0 bases removed from V and 5 bases from J, the gap between germline ends came to 11 bases. The CDR3 nucleotides are TGTGCCAGCAGCTTAGCCTCGACGAGAGACGAGCAGTACTTC. Translating gives CASSLASTRDEQYF.

This clonotype was observed many times. The chain recombines TRBV6-5 with TRBJ1-1; D remains ambiguous. Trimming left V 0 bases short and J 0 bases short, with 8 bases between. In germline, CDR1 is MNHEY, CDR2 SVGAGI. This CDR3 is built from 15 residues. For the CDR3, the DNA is TGTGCCAGCAGTTACTCGTCGGGGTTGAACACTGAAGCTTTCTTT. Amino acids: CASSYSSGLNTEAFF.

This chain joins TRBV7-9 and TRBJ2-7; D uncertain. The CDR3 spans 13 residues. The germline V gene encodes CDR1 SEHNR and CDR2 FQNEAQ (reference sequence). Trimming removed 2 bases at V and 3 bases at J, with 8 bases between. The CDR3 sequence is CASSLHTSYEQYF. For the CDR3, the DNA is TGTGCCAGCAGCTTACACACAAGCTACGAGCAGTACTTC.

This clonotype was found many times. CDR3 nucleotide sequence: TGCAGTGCTAGGGTGACAGGGGGAGGCGAAAAACTGTTTTTT. It codes for CSARVTGGGEKLFF. The chain carries TRBV20-1 and TRBJ1-4; 9 bases match TRBD1. With 3 bases clipped from V and 8 bases from J, the junction kept 7 bases outside the gene matches. Germline V gene data show CDR1 as DFQATT and CDR2 as SNEGSKA (reference sequence). The CDR3 totals 14 residues.

This clonotype has ten or more counts. The genes are TRBV10-2 and TRBJ2-5; 11 bases agree with TRBD2. The CDR3 covers 17 residues. With V trimmed by 0 bases and J by 2 bases, 5 bases remained unmatched. The V gene's germline CDR1 is WSHSY and CDR2 SAAADI. CDR3 in amino acids: CASSESTSGDFQETQYF. The CDR3 DNA sequence: TGCGCCAGCAGTGAGTCGACTAGCGGGGATTTTCAAGAGACCCAGTACTTC.

This clonotype was counted between two and nine times. The chain couples TRBV7-2 to TRBJ2-3, with D possibly being TRBD2 (5 bases). V was trimmed by 3 bases and J by 4 bases, leaving 14 bases between them. Germline V gene sequence: CDR1 SGHTA, CDR2 FQGNSA. The CDR3 spans 15 residues. The CDR3 loop reads CASSLTIWGADTQYF. For the CDR3, the DNA is TGTGCCAGCAGCTTGACTATATGGGGAGCAGATACGCAGTATTTT.

This clonotype showed up just a few times. This chain connects TRBV18 to TRBJ1-4; possible D gene TRBD1, 6 bases. Germline loops: CDR1 KGHSH, CDR2 LQKENI. This CDR3 contains 14 residues. Trimming removed 3 bases from V and 5 bases from J, with 10 bases in between. The CDR3 here is CASSPATGNEKLFF. In DNA form, the CDR3 reads TGTGCCAGCTCACCGGCTACAGGGAATGAAAAACTGTTTTTT.

The sample holds many counts of this clonotype. This chain uses TRBV5-5 with TRBJ1-5, with a possible D match to TRBD1 (5 bases). V was trimmed by 3 bases and J by 3 bases, leaving 13 bases between them. From germline, CDR1 is SGHKS and CDR2 YYEKEE (reference sequence). The CDR3 has 15 residues. The CDR3 loop reads CASSSAREDNQPQHF. For the CDR3, the DNA is TGTGCCAGCAGCTCGGCCAGGGAGGACAATCAGCCCCAGCATTTT.